The entry below gives a single T cell receptor (beta chain) sequence along with its context. The CDR3 has 16 amino acids. V was clipped by 7 bases and J by 2 bases, with 20 bases between them. Looked up from germline, CDR1 is SGHAT and CDR2 is FQNNGV. Only in-frame clones appear in the TCRdb table, and some are missing; sequencing was by immunoSEQ multiplex PCR. This table has around 120,000 clones, over 85% appearing once. This entry comes from a study of control samples from healthy donors and cancer patients. The sample comprised blood. The receptor was derived from a man aged 30 to 39 in good health. This sequence joins TRBV11-2 and TRBJ1-1, with D perhaps TRBD1 (5 bases). The CDR3 reads CASTPGNPQVNTEAFF. For the CDR3, the DNA is TGTGCCAGCACCCCCGGCAACCCACAGGTAAACACTGAAGCTTTCTTT.